This T cell receptor (beta chain) emerged from a study of cytomegalovirus exposure and HLA in healthy donors. The CDR3 extends over 13 amino acids. V trimming: 2 bases; J trimming: 6 bases; junction bases outside the gene matches: 1. Germline V gives CDR1 MGHRA, CDR2 YSYEKL. The study's findings and limits: Some segments of the V type, notably TRBV6-2 and TRBV6-3, were excluded as indistinguishable.

With regard to this clone: The antigen remains undetermined.

PCR involved 60 Vbeta and 13 Jbeta primers. Here immunoSEQ multiplex PCR was the method, and the copy in TCRdb shows in-frame clones only, minus some. The data hold 160,000 or so clones, with approximately 90% observed a single time. V is TRBV4-1 and J is TRBJ2-4; 7 bases map to TRBD1. The sequenced sample consisted of PBMCs. The receptor was derived from a woman aged 25 to 39 in good health and CMV-seronegative. CDR3 in DNA: TGCGCCAGCAGCCAAAGACAGGGAAACATTCAGTACTTC. It translates to CASSQRQGNIQYF.